A selection of T cell receptor beta chains follows, all from one sample in a study of cytomegalovirus exposure and HLA in healthy donors. Profiling relied on immunoSEQ multiplex PCR, and the TCRdb table lists in-frame clones only, not all of them. The top ten clones hold 0.71% of a sample with fewer than 250,000 clones, 75% to 90% of them seen once. Specimen: PBMCs. The receptors originated from a boy aged 2-15 years in good health and CMV-seronegative. CDR3s include the opening cysteine and the closing phenylalanine or tryptophan. Each record gives: V gene, J gene, clone size, D gene, CDR3 protein, CDR3 DNA. D genes are given only for firm matches. Clone size is not always given. Where it is, it says once, few, many or a class for expanded clones.

TRBV7-9,TRBJ1-2,.,TRBD1,CASSLVADRENYGYTF,TGTGCCAGCAGCCTAGTAGCTGACAGGGAAAACTATGGCTACACCTTC
TRBV4-2,TRBJ2-7,few,.,CASSQGGALYEQYF,TGTGCCAGCAGCCAAGGGGGAGCACTCTACGAGCAGTACTTC
TRBV5-4,TRBJ2-3,.,.,CASRITGSSTDTQYF,TGTGCCAGCAGAATTACAGGGTCTAGCACAGATACGCAGTATTTT
TRBV27,TRBJ2-7,.,.,CASGPLSTDSYEQYF,TGTGCCAGCGGACCCCTTTCGACAGATTCCTACGAGCAGTACTTC
TRBV7-2,TRBJ1-2,.,TRBD1,CASSLQGVYGYTF,TGTGCCAGCAGTCTACAGGGGGTCTATGGCTACACCTTC
TRBV9,TRBJ1-3,.,.,CASSPQGTGNTIYF,TGTGCCAGCAGCCCACAGGGAACTGGAAACACCATATATTTT
TRBV19,TRBJ1-2,once,.,CASTQGNYGYTF,TGTGCCAGTACCCAGGGAAACTATGGCTACACCTTC
TRBV9,TRBJ2-3,.,TRBD2,CASSPWGGTTDTQYF,TGTGCCAGCAGCCCATGGGGAGGGACGACAGATACGCAGTATTTT
TRBV6-5,TRBJ2-1,.,.,CASSHDFTEQFF,TGTGCCAGCAGCCACGACTTCACTGAGCAGTTCTTC
TRBV4-1,TRBJ2-4,once,TRBD2,CASSPGVAGGTTKNIQYF,TGCGCCAGCAGCCCCGGGGTAGCGGGAGGGACAACCAAAAACATTCAGTACTTC
TRBV9,TRBJ2-3,.,TRBD2,CASGVTGGATDTQYF,TGTGCCAGCGGGGTTACGGGAGGGGCAACAGATACGCAGTATTTT
TRBV27,TRBJ1-2,.,.,CASSGSSSGTNYGYTF,TGTGCCAGCAGTGGCTCCTCGTCGGGTACTAACTATGGCTACACCTTC
TRBV6-1,TRBJ1-2,.,.,CASSATGNYGYTF,TGTGCCAGCAGTGCCACAGGAAACTATGGCTACACCTTC
TRBV4-2,TRBJ2-7,.,.,CASSQDLSSSYEQYF,TGTGCCAGCAGCCAGGATCTTAGCAGCTCCTACGAGCAGTACTTC
TRBV19,TRBJ1-2,.,.,CASSIAGGVNYGYTF,TGTGCCAGTAGTATAGCGGGGGGCGTCAACTATGGCTACACCTTC
TRBV7-7,TRBJ2-1,.,TRBD2,CASSFRAGANYNEQFF,TGTGCTAGCAGCTTTAGGGCGGGAGCCAACTACAATGAGCAGTTCTTC
TRBV9,TRBJ2-5,.,TRBD2,CASSTRTSGGNTETQYF,TGTGCCAGCAGCACCAGGACTAGCGGGGGAAATACGGAGACCCAGTACTTC
TRBV30,TRBJ1-2,once,.,CAWSVFGAGRSYTF,TGTGCCTGGAGTGTATTTGGGGCAGGGCGCAGCTACACCTTC